The 22 T cell receptor beta chains below come from one sample, sequenced in a study of T-cell reconstitution after alpha-beta-depleted transplantation in children. Preparing the TCRbeta library involved the use of unique molecular identifiers. TCRdb called the PCR reads again in MiXCR, with one record for every CDR3 protein. The sample has some 130,000 distinct CDR3 sequences; more than 9.5% are singletons. Sequences were derived from PBMCs, mostly from graft donor cells, sampled 180 days after TCRalphabeta/CD19-depleted stem cell transplant. The receptors derive from a girl under two years old who had a stem cell transplant for combined immunodeficiency, so the T cells may come from the graft donor.

The genes are TRBV7-2 and TRBJ2-5; maybe TRBD2 (5 bases). Trimming left V 2 bases short and J 2 bases short, with 12 bases between. The CDR3 is 15 residues long. Per the germline V gene, CDR1 is SGHTA and CDR2 is FQGNSA. CDR3 DNA sequence: TGTGCCAGCAGCTTATTCCCTAGCTATCAAGAGACCCAGTACTTC. Translation gives CASSLFPSYQETQYF.

This clonotype turned up a few times. J is TRBJ2-7 and V is TRBV11-2; D perhaps matches TRBD1 (5 bases). Trimming took off 0 bases at V and 3 bases at J, with 12 bases between the two ends. The CDR3 contains 15 residues. Germline V lookup: CDR1 SGHAT, CDR2 FQNNGV. CDR3 DNA sequence: TGTGCCAGCAGCTTAGAGGCAGTTAGGGGCTACGAGCAGTACTTC. Translating gives CASSLEAVRGYEQYF.

The chain couples TRBV20-1 to TRBJ2-2; no definite D call. Germline assignment: CDR1 DFQATT and CDR2 SNEGSKA (reference sequence). Trimming removed 6 bases at V and 6 bases at J, with 11 bases between. This CDR3 region has 12 residues. The CDR3 here is CSAPLLSGELFF. CDR3 DNA: TGCAGTGCCCCCCTCTTATCCGGGGAGCTGTTTTTT.

This clonotype was seen more than once but under ten times. The V gene is TRBV10-3, the J gene TRBJ1-1; D perhaps matches TRBD1 (5 bases). The V gene lost 4 bases and the J gene lost 7 bases, with 13 bases spanning the gap. Germline CDR1 ENHRY, CDR2 SYGVKD. CDR3 length: 13 residues. The CDR3 DNA is TGTGCCATCAGTGCCCCCGGGGGTGGTGAAGCTTTCTTT. It specifies CAISAPGGGEAFF.

The genes are TRBV12-3 or TRBV12-4 and TRBJ1-2, with a tentative D call TRBD1 (5 bases). Trimming cost V 5 bases and J 7 bases, with 8 bases left between them. The CDR3 length is 11 residues. As DNA, the CDR3 is TGTGCCAGCAGTCGCGGGGGTGGCTACACCTTC. It translates to CASSRGGGYTF.

Many counts were recorded for this clonotype. The rearrangement joins TRBV29-1 to TRBJ2-7, with 10 bases matching TRBD1. This CDR3 spans 15 amino acids. The ends lost 3 bases at V and 2 bases at J; junction bases unmatched: 7. Germline CDR1 is SQVTM and CDR2 is ANQGSEA. Here the CDR3 DNA reads TGCAGCGTTGATCTAAGAGACAGGGGGCCCTACGAGCAGTACTTC. This translates into CSVDLRDRGPYEQYF.

This clonotype was observed many times. This chain connects TRBV29-1 to TRBJ2-1, with 7 nucleotides matching TRBD1. Trimming cost V 6 bases and J 4 bases; bases outside gene matches: 9. Germline loops: CDR1 SQVTM, CDR2 ANQGSEA. This CDR3 comprises 14 residues. CDR3 loop: CSVVSAQGYNEQFF. The CDR3 DNA follows: TGCAGCGTCGTCTCGGCACAGGGGTACAATGAGCAGTTCTTC.

The J gene is TRBJ2-3, the V gene TRBV7-2, with D possibly being TRBD2 (7 bases). Germline lookup yields CDR1 SGHTA and CDR2 FQGNSA. The V and J ends lost 6 bases and 3 bases respectively, with 16 bases between them. This CDR3 is built from 15 residues. CDR3 sequence reads: CASSRWGGGTDTQYF. CDR3 sequence (DNA): TGTGCCAGCAGTCGATGGGGAGGGGGGACAGATACGCAGTATTTT.

This sequence joins TRBV12-3 or TRBV12-4 and TRBJ2-7; TRBD2 agrees at 9 bases. The CDR3 runs to 15 residues. V was clipped by 7 bases and J by 2 bases; unmatched bases: 9. The CDR3 region is CASTTRGLATYEQYF. The DNA of the CDR3 is TGTGCCAGCACCACCCGGGGACTAGCAACCTACGAGCAGTACTTC.

The gene calls are TRBV20-1 and TRBJ2-1; D ambiguous. The CDR3 is 14 residues long. Trimming took off 5 bases at V and 0 bases at J, with 11 bases between the two ends. The V gene's germline CDR1 is DFQATT and CDR2 SNEGSKA (reference sequence). CDR3 sequence: CSAPSLSSYNEQFF. DNA of the CDR3: TGCAGTGCTCCAAGCCTTAGCTCCTACAATGAGCAGTTCTTC.

This clonotype was picked up many times. The chain carries TRBV5-1 and TRBJ2-7, with D possibly matching TRBD1 (6 bases). This CDR3 is 14 amino acids long. Germline V CDR1 and CDR2: SGHRS, YFSETQ. The V and J ends lost 4 bases and 2 bases respectively, with 13 bases between them. The CDR3 coding sequence is TGCGCCAGCAGCCCCGGGACACCGACCTACGAGCAGTACTTC. Translating gives CASSPGTPTYEQYF.

Comment on this clonotype: The junction departs from the called germline gene at one end, perhaps through a read error. The chain couples TRBV7-7 to TRBJ2-5; 11 nucleotides line up with TRBD2. This CDR3 is 18 amino acids long. Germline V gene data show CDR1 as SSHAT and CDR2 as FNYEAQ (reference sequence). CDR3 sequence reads: CASSLGGLAGGLQETQYF. In DNA form, the CDR3 reads TGTGCTAGCAGCTTAGGTGGGCTAGCGGGGGGTCTCCAAGAGACCCAGTACTTC.

The sample holds many counts of this clonotype. The chain carries TRBV29-1 and TRBJ2-7; D call uncertain. Germline V gene lookup returns CDR1 SQVTM and CDR2 ANQGSEA. The CDR3 consists of 13 residues. V dropped 4 bases and J dropped 0 bases, with 10 bases sitting between them. The chain's CDR3 is CSVGAAPSYEQYF. CDR3 nucleotide sequence: TGCAGCGTTGGGGCAGCTCCCTCCTACGAGCAGTACTTC.

The rearrangement joins TRBV30 to TRBJ2-6; D might be TRBD1 or TRBD2, each matching 5 bases. Per germline, CDR1 GTSNPN and CDR2 SVGIG (reference sequence). This CDR3 has 14 residues. Deletions cut 0 bases from V and 3 bases from J, with 6 bases between. This CDR3 is CAWSVGDGANVLTF. In nucleotides, the CDR3 is TGTGCCTGGAGTGTGGGGGATGGGGCCAACGTCCTGACTTTC.

The chain has TRBV20-1 and TRBJ2-1, with 10 bases fitting TRBD2. The CDR3 length is 12 residues. V shed 5 bases, J shed 8 bases, and the junction held 3 bases outside the gene matches. The V gene's germline CDR1 is DFQATT and CDR2 SNEGSKA (reference sequence). The CDR3 here is CSAVAGGHEQFF. Here the CDR3 DNA reads TGCAGTGCTGTAGCGGGAGGTCATGAGCAGTTCTTC.

The chain couples TRBV12-3 or TRBV12-4 to TRBJ2-7, with 8 bases that match TRBD1. The CDR3 has 13 residues. J lost 3 bases, V lost 7 bases, and 5 bases had no gene match. CDR3 in DNA: TGTGCCAGCACCCCCGACAGGGGCTACGAGCAGTACTTC. This gives the protein CASTPDRGYEQYF.

This clonotype was observed a few times. This sequence joins TRBV10-3 and TRBJ1-1, with 7 bases matching TRBD1. The junction had 5 bases not matched to a gene; V was cut back by 3 bases and J by 4 bases. Germline V gene data show CDR1 as ENHRY and CDR2 as SYGVKD. CDR3 length equals 14 residues. The CDR3 reads CAISEGRGATEAFF. The CDR3 DNA is TGTGCCATCAGTGAAGGCAGGGGGGCCACTGAAGCTTTCTTT.

The genes are TRBV7-8 and TRBJ1-2, with D hard to call. Trimming removed 5 bases from V and 6 bases from J, with 19 bases in between. The CDR3 has 15 residues. Per the germline V gene, CDR1 is SGHVS and CDR2 is FQNEAQ. This CDR3 reads CASSSSRMTPDGYTF. CDR3 in DNA: TGTGCCAGCAGCAGCTCACGGATGACCCCGGATGGCTACACCTTC.

This clonotype showed up just a few times. The J gene is TRBJ2-1, the V gene TRBV7-6; 10 bases match TRBD2. The CDR3 covers 18 residues. Trimming removed 4 bases from V and 0 bases from J; junction bases left unmatched: 9. Germline V gene sequence: CDR1 SGHVS, CDR2 FNYEAQ. CDR3 coding DNA: TGTGCCAGCAGCTCCCGCCCTCCTAGCGGGAGCTCCTACAATGAGCAGTTCTTC. It encodes CASSSRPPSGSSYNEQFF.

This clonotype was recorded at least ten times. J is TRBJ2-7 and V is TRBV29-1; a weak D match, TRBD1 (6 bases). V was cut by 0 bases and J by 4 bases, with 7 bases left in between. This CDR3 spans 12 amino acids. Germline CDR1 is SQVTM and CDR2 is ANQGSEA. DNA of the CDR3: TGCAGCGTTGAAGAGCAGGGGTACGAGCAGTACTTC. This translates into CSVEEQGYEQYF.

CDR3 sequence (DNA): TGCAGTGCTCGGCTCCATCAAGAGACCCAGTACTTC. Its protein is CSARLHQETQYF. V usage is TRBV20-1 and J usage is TRBJ2-5, with D uncertain. Germline V lookup: CDR1 DFQATT, CDR2 SNEGSKA (reference sequence). V was shortened by 5 bases and J by 2 bases, with 9 bases between the two germline ends. The CDR3 is made up of 12 amino acids.

The chain links TRBV20-1 to TRBJ2-3; D gene uncertain. The V end lost 5 bases, the J end lost 1 base, and 10 bases lay between the germline ends. The CDR3 runs 13 residues. Germline-derived CDR1 and CDR2 are DFQATT and SNEGSKA (reference sequence). The CDR3 nucleotides read TGCAGTGCTCTTACGGCTGGCACAGATACGCAGTATTTT. Its translation: CSALTAGTDTQYF.